This entry describes one TCR beta chain. Each sample came from a Caucasian adult donor living in Nashville, Tennessee. Around 82 million PBMCs supplied genomic DNA for unsorted samples. Researchers divided each subset's genomic DNA evenly across several immunoSEQ plates. In the authors' workflow: Filtering differed, since immunoSEQ gave only junction sequences and no quality scores. Only in-frame clones appear in the TCRdb table, and some are missing; sequencing was by immunoSEQ multiplex PCR. D and trimming come from the DNA, and the V and J calls and clone size come from that table. Of some 500,000 clones detected, around 77% appear once; the ten largest clones hold approximately 12%. The data were obtained in a study of shared clonotypes between healthy human individuals. CDR1 is SEHNR, CDR2 FQNEAQ, per germline (reference sequence). V shed 5 bases and J 7 bases; nucleotides not matched to a gene: 14. CDR3 length equals 16 residues.

This sequence joins TRBV7-9 and TRBJ2-1; 7 bases fit TRBD2. Material: PBMCs. This TCR derives from a woman in her thirties or forties in good health. Some clones in this sample may be carry-over from other donors' samples. CDR3 nucleotides: TGTGCCAGCAGCCCCACCAGAGCGGGAATAGGGAATGAGCAGTTCTTC. Translating it yields CASSPTRAGIGNEQFF.